The 26 T cell receptor beta chains below come from one sample, sequenced in a study of T cell changes during pregnancy in multiple sclerosis. Produced via immunoSEQ multiplex PCR; TCRdb's table is partial and in-frame only. The sample lists 75,000 to 95,000 clones, roughly nine tenths occurring once. The specimen was peripheral blood, collected in the first trimester of pregnancy. The source is a female donor with multiple sclerosis, enrolled in a pregnancy study.

The chain's CDR3 is CASRSGSSGLNYEQYF. CDR3 sequence (DNA): TGTGCCAGCAGAAGCGGCTCTAGCGGGTTGAACTACGAGCAGTACTTC. The V call is TRBV28, the J call TRBJ2-7; TRBD2 aligns across 8 bases. In germline, CDR1 is MDHEN, CDR2 SYDVKM. J lost 3 bases, V lost 6 bases, and 13 bases had no gene match. This CDR3 contains 16 residues.

The chain is built from TRBV9 and TRBJ1-4, with D uncertain. The CDR3 is 14 residues long. The germline gives CDR1 SGDLS, CDR2 YYNGEE. V lost 0 bases, J lost 5 bases, and 8 bases lay in between. The CDR3: CASSVGGPNEKLFF. In DNA, the CDR3 is TGTGCCAGCAGCGTAGGCGGCCCGAATGAAAAACTGTTTTTT.

V usage is TRBV19 and J usage is TRBJ1-2; possible D gene TRBD1, 6 bases. Per the germline V gene, CDR1 is LNHDA and CDR2 is SQIVND (reference sequence). This CDR3 has 12 residues. V was clipped by 9 bases and J by 2 bases, with 10 bases between them. CDR3 DNA: TGTGCCAGCGACGACAGGAACTATGGCTACACCTTC. Translation gives CASDDRNYGYTF.

This chain connects TRBV5-1 to TRBJ2-1; 7 positions match TRBD2. V lost 0 bases and J lost 4; bases outside the gene matches: 4. CDR1 and CDR2 (germline): SGHRS, YFSETQ. This CDR3 has 15 residues. In nucleotides, the CDR3 is TGCGCCAGCAGCTTGGTTCGAGCGGGATACAATGAGCAGTTCTTC. Translated: CASSLVRAGYNEQFF. The full variable domain, its missing parts supplied by reference TRBV5-1 and TRBJ2-1, is KAGVTQTPRYLIKTRGQQVTLSCSPISGHRSVSWYQQTPGQGLQFLFEYFSETQRNKGNFPGRFSGRQFSNSRSEMNVSTLELGDSALYLCASSLVRAGYNEQFFGPGTRLTVL.

The rearrangement links TRBV9 to TRBJ2-1; 16 bases map to TRBD2. The CDR3 contains 20 residues. J lost 8 bases, V lost 4 bases, and 18 bases had no gene match. Germline values: CDR1 SGDLS, CDR2 YYNGEE. CDR3 bases: TGTGCCAGCAGCTCCCCCCAGAACGGGACTAGCGGGAGGGCCGCGGATGAGCAGTTCTTC. The encoded protein is CASSSPQNGTSGRAADEQFF. Full variable domain (missing parts from reference TRBV9 and TRBJ2-1): DSGVTQTPKHLITATGQRVTLRCSPRSGDLSVYWYQQSLDQGLQFLIQYYNGEERAKGNILERFSAQQFPDLHSELNLSSLELGDSALYFCASSSPQNGTSGRAADEQFFGPGTRLTVL.

The V and J genes are TRBV6-5 and TRBJ2-7; D perhaps matches TRBD2 (5 bases). CDR1 is MNHEY, CDR2 SVGAGI, per germline. The CDR3 is 13 amino acids. The ends were cut back, 4 bases at V and 7 bases at J, with 14 bases in the middle. CDR3 protein: CASSSPSIAEQYF. In DNA form, the CDR3 reads TGTGCCAGCAGTTCCCCCTCGATAGCGGAGCAGTACTTC.

The V call is TRBV4-1, the J call TRBJ2-7; 10 nucleotides agree with TRBD2. J was trimmed by 3 bases and V by 1 base; bases with no gene match: 9. The CDR3 is 17 amino acids. Germline V CDR1 and CDR2: MGHRA, YSYEKL. The CDR3 DNA follows: TGCGCCAGCAGCCAAGCCAGCCTAGCGGGAGAAGGCTACGAGCAGTACTTC. Its translation is CASSQASLAGEGYEQYF.

Here the CDR3 reads CASSLELGYEQYF. CDR3 sequence (DNA): TGTGCCAGCAGTCTAGAACTGGGCTACGAGCAGTACTTC. The rearrangement uses TRBV27 and TRBJ2-7; D is unresolved. Germline CDR1 is MNHEY and CDR2 is SMNVEV (reference sequence). V was pared by 5 bases and J by 3 bases, with 11 bases between. This CDR3 comprises 13 residues.

V is TRBV15 and J is TRBJ2-1; tentative D call: TRBD2 (6 bases). The CDR3 runs 13 residues. V lost 8 bases to trimming and J lost 6 bases, with 14 bases between them. In germline, CDR1 is LNHNV, CDR2 YYDKDF (reference sequence). CDR3 sequence reads: CATGAMRGNEQFF. The CDR3 nucleotides are TGTGCCACCGGGGCAATGCGGGGCAATGAGCAGTTCTTC.

The rearrangement joins TRBV11-2 to TRBJ2-1; 8 nucleotides line up with TRBD2. Germline CDR1 is SGHAT and CDR2 is FQNNGV. The CDR3 is 14 residues long. V lost 5 bases to trimming and J lost 9 bases; unmatched junction nucleotides: 9. CDR3 loop: CASSRDRRGGEQFF. CDR3 coding DNA: TGTGCCAGCAGCCGGGACCGCCGGGGGGGTGAGCAGTTCTTC.

This clone was picked up one time. This chain uses TRBV7-9 with TRBJ1-1, with TRBD1 identical over 7 bases. The CDR3 has 17 residues. Per the germline V gene, CDR1 is SEHNR and CDR2 is FQNEAQ (reference sequence). The V segment lost 0 bases and the J segment 1 base; nucleotides outside the gene matches: 8. The DNA for the CDR3 is TGTGCCAGCAGCTTAGCGCACTACAGGGGAAAGAACACTGAAGCTTTCTTT. It translates to CASSLAHYRGKNTEAFF.

The genes are TRBV11-2 and TRBJ2-2, with 10 nucleotides matching TRBD1. J gave up 5 bases and V 3 bases, and 3 bases lay outside the gene matches. Germline V CDR1 and CDR2: SGHAT, FQNNGV. CDR3 size: 15 residues. CDR3 DNA: TGTGCCAGCAGCTTGGACAGGGGGTCGACCGGGGAGCTGTTTTTT. Its translation: CASSLDRGSTGELFF.

The chain uses TRBV10-1 and TRBJ2-7; 7 bases fit TRBD1. Germline lookup yields CDR1 WNHNN and CDR2 SYGVQD (reference sequence). There are 12 residues in the CDR3. Trimming cost V 7 bases and J 5 bases; bases outside gene matches: 5. CDR3: CASTQTGNEQYF. The CDR3 DNA follows: TGCGCCAGCACCCAGACAGGGAACGAGCAGTACTTC.

This chain joins TRBV7-9 and TRBJ2-7; 10 nucleotides line up with TRBD1. After removal of 5 bases from V and 5 bases from J, the junction contained 15 bases not matched to a gene. The CDR3 totals 17 residues. Germline lookup yields CDR1 SEHNR and CDR2 FQNEAQ (reference sequence). The CDR3 DNA is TGTGCCAGCAGCGCCACAAGTCCGGGACAGGGGAACCACGAGCAGTACTTC. It translates to CASSATSPGQGNHEQYF.

To note about this clone: Distinct nucleotide sequences in the sample also encode this CDR3. V and J are TRBV4-2 and TRBJ1-5; no firm D call. The CDR3 runs 13 residues. Trimming removed 1 base at V and 4 bases at J, with 5 bases between. Germline V gene lookup returns CDR1 LGHNA and CDR2 YNFKEQ. This CDR3 reads CASSQGLNQPQHF. CDR3 DNA sequence: TGTGCCAGCAGCCAAGGACTTAATCAGCCCCAGCATTTT.

The V call is TRBV4-2, the J call TRBJ2-5, with 10 bases lining up with TRBD2. The germline V gene encodes CDR1 LGHNA and CDR2 YNFKEQ. V trimming: 0 bases; J trimming: 4 bases; junction bases outside the gene matches: 11. CDR3 length equals 18 residues. The CDR3 DNA sequence: TGTGCCAGCAGCCAAGATTCGACTAGCGGGTTAAACGGAGAGACCCAGTACTTC. It yields the protein CASSQDSTSGLNGETQYF.

The rearrangement uses TRBV7-6 and TRBJ2-5, with D possibly being TRBD2 (6 bases). This CDR3 comprises 14 residues. Germline V gene data show CDR1 as SGHVS and CDR2 as FNYEAQ. V was pared by 5 bases and J by 5 bases, with 15 bases between. The CDR3 DNA reads TGTGCCAGCAGCCTAGGGCCAAGCGGGGAGACCCAGTACTTC. Protein sequence: CASSLGPSGETQYF.

The chain uses TRBV5-4 and TRBJ2-2; TRBD1 might be the D (5 bases). Per the germline V gene, CDR1 is SGHNT and CDR2 is YYREEE (reference sequence). Trimming removed 4 bases at V and 0 bases at J, with 16 bases between. This CDR3 is built from 17 residues. This CDR3 is CASSPPTDPTNTGELFF. DNA for the CDR3: TGTGCCAGCAGCCCCCCGACAGACCCTACGAACACCGGGGAGCTGTTTTTT.

The chain couples TRBV5-4 to TRBJ2-2; 10 bases match TRBD2. The trim removed 0 bases at V and 4 bases at J, leaving 3 bases unmatched. CDR3 length equals 16 residues. Germline-derived CDR1 and CDR2 are SGHNT and YYREEE (reference sequence). CDR3 in amino acids: CASSLGLAGPTGELFF. The CDR3, as DNA: TGTGCCAGCAGCTTGGGACTAGCGGGTCCCACCGGGGAGCTGTTTTTT.

The sample holds one count of this clone. The chain carries TRBV5-6 and TRBJ2-5; TRBD1 matches 8 bases. This CDR3 region has 14 residues. Unmatched junction bases numbered 4, after V lost 0 bases and J lost 6 bases. Looked up from germline, CDR1 is SGHDT and CDR2 is YYEEEE. CDR3 region: CASSLGTGRQTQYF. In nucleotides, the CDR3 is TGTGCCAGCAGCTTGGGGACAGGGAGGCAGACCCAGTACTTC.

V usage is TRBV19 and J usage is TRBJ2-2; 10 nucleotides align to TRBD2. V was pared by 2 bases and J by 7 bases, with 7 bases of the junction left unmatched. Germline values: CDR1 LNHDA, CDR2 SQIVND (reference sequence). The CDR3 is 16 amino acids. For the CDR3, the DNA is TGTGCCAGTAGTATAAAAAGCGGGAGGGTTAGCGGGGAGCTGTTTTTT. Protein: CASSIKSGRVSGELFF.

The CDR3 nucleotides are TGTGCCAGCAGCCCGAGGTACGCGGCTCCAAGCTCCTACAATGAGCAGTTCTTC. Its translation is CASSPRYAAPSSYNEQFF. The chain has TRBV5-6 and TRBJ2-1; D call uncertain. This CDR3 spans 18 amino acids. From germline, CDR1 is SGHDT and CDR2 YYEEEE. V was pared by 4 bases and J by 0 bases, with 20 bases between.

This rearrangement joins TRBV9 to TRBJ2-1; D gene ambiguous. Trimming shortened V by 1 base and J by 5 bases, and 10 bases separated the two germline ends. CDR3 length equals 14 residues. CDR1 and CDR2 (germline): SGDLS, YYNGEE. The CDR3 here is CASSVYLENNEQFF. In DNA, the CDR3 is TGTGCCAGCAGCGTATACCTAGAAAACAATGAGCAGTTCTTC.

The chain combines TRBV27 with TRBJ1-2; possibly TRBD1 for D (6 bases). Germline V CDR1 and CDR2: MNHEY, SMNVEV (reference sequence). Trimming removed 5 bases from V and 7 bases from J, with 14 bases in between. The CDR3 has 13 amino acids. The CDR3 region has the DNA TGTGCCAGCAGTCCGGGGGGGCTCCTTGGCTACACCTTC. Its protein product is CASSPGGLLGYTF.

This clone was recorded a few times. A junction end diverges from the germline sequence, so it may reflect a read error. This chain joins TRBV6-1 and TRBJ2-7; 8 positions agree with TRBD2. This CDR3 contains 16 residues. Germline CDR1 and CDR2: MNHNS and SASEGT. Here the CDR3 DNA reads TGTGCCAGCAGTGTGGAAGCGGGAGAGTTCTCCCACGAGCAGTACTTC. The encoded protein is CASSVEAGEFSHEQYF.

The J gene is TRBJ1-1, the V gene TRBV30; D may be TRBD1 (5 bases). Trimming took off 0 bases at V and 1 base at J, with 12 bases between the two ends. This CDR3 is built from 15 residues. In germline, CDR1 is GTSNPN, CDR2 SVGIG (reference sequence). The CDR3 coding sequence is TGTGCCTGGAGTGTACCCGCTAGGGGGAACACTGAAGCTTTCTTT. Translation gives CAWSVPARGNTEAFF.